The clone carrying this TCR beta chain was counted many times. Its antigen is unidentified. TCRdb used MiXCR to reprocess the reads, holding one entry per CDR3 protein. The sample consists of 600,000 to 700,000 distinct CDR3 sequences, 30% to 35% of them appearing once. The entry originates in a study of T cell repertoires in cytomegalovirus infection. About the research overall: Matching HLA type, along with CMV infection, was indicated by public TCR beta signatures.

Overall study findings and caveats: Public TCR beta family frequency separated CMV-and-HLA carriers, including in an independent cohort.

CDR3 length: 13 amino acids. Germline CDR1 is SGHTA and CDR2 is FQGNSA. Trimming pared 1 base from V and 3 bases from J, leaving 7 bases between. The receptor was derived from a human donor in good health (CMV status not recorded). Some clones in this sample may be carry-over from other donors' samples. The source was cultured PBMCs, collected from culture after CMV antigen stimulation. The chain links TRBV7-2 to TRBJ2-7; D ambiguous. DNA for the CDR3: TGTGCCAGCAGCTTAGGCCTGGGCTACGAGCAGTACTTC. It is translated as CASSLGLGYEQYF.